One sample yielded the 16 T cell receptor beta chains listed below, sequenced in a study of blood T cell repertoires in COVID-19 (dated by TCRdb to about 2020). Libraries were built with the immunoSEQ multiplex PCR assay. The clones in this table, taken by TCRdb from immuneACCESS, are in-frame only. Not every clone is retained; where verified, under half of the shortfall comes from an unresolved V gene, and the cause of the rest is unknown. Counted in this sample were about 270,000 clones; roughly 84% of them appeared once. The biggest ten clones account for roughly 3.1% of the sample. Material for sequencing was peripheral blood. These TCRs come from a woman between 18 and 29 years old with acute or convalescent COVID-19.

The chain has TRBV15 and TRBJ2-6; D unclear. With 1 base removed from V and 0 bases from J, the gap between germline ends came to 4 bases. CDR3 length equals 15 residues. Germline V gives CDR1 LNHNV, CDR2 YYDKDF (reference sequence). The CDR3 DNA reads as TGTGCCACCAGCAGAGGAGGCTCTGGGGCCAACGTCCTGACTTTC. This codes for CATSRGGSGANVLTF. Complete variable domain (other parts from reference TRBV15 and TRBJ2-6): DAMVIQNPRYQVTQFGKPVTLSCSQTLNHNVMYWYQQKSSQAPKLLFHYYDKDFNNEADTPDNFQSRRPNTSFCFLDIRSPGLGDTAMYLCATSRGGSGANVLTFGAGSRLTVL.

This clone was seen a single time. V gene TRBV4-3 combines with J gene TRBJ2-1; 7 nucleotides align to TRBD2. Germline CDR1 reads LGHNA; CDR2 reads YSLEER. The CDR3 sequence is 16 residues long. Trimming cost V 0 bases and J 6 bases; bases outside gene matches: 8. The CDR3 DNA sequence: TGCGCCAGCAGCCAAGAGCCTAGCGGACTATCCAATGAGCAGTTCTTC. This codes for CASSQEPSGLSNEQFF.

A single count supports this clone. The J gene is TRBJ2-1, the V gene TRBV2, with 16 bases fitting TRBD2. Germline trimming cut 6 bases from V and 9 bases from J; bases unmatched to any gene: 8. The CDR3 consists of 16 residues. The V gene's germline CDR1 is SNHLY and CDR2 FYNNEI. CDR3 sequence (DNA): TGTGCCAGCAGCGAGTCCGGGACTAGCGGGAGGGTTGAGCAGTTCTTC. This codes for CASSESGTSGRVEQFF.

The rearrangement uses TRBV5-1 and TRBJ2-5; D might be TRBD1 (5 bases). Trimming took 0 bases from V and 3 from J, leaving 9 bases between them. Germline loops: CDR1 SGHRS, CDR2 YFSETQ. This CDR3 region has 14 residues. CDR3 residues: CASSLGQGKETQYF. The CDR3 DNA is TGCGCCAGCAGCTTGGGCCAGGGTAAAGAGACCCAGTACTTC.

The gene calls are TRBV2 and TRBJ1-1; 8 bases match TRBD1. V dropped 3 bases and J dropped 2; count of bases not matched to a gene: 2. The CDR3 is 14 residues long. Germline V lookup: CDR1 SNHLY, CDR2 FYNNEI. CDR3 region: CASSDQGANTEAFF. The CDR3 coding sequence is TGTGCCAGCAGTGATCAGGGGGCTAACACTGAAGCTTTCTTT.

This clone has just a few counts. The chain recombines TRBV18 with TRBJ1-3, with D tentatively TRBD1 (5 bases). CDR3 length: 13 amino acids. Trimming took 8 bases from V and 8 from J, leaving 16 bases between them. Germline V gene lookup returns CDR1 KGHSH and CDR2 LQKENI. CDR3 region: CASNPQGRDTIYF. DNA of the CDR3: TGTGCCAGCAACCCCCAGGGCCGGGACACCATATATTTT.

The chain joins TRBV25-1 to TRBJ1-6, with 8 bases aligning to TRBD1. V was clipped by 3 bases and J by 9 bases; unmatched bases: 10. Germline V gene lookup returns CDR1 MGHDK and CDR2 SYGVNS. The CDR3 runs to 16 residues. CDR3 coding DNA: TGTGCCAGCAGTGACCCACGGACAGGGCCGAGTTCACCCCTCCACTTT. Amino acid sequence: CASSDPRTGPSSPLHF.

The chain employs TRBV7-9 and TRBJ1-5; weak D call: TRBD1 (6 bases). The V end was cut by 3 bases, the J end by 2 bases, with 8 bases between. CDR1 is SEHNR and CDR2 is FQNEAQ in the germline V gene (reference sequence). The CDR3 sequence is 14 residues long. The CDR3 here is CASSFEGGNQPQHF. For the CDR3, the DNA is TGTGCCAGCAGCTTTGAGGGGGGCAATCAGCCCCAGCATTTT.

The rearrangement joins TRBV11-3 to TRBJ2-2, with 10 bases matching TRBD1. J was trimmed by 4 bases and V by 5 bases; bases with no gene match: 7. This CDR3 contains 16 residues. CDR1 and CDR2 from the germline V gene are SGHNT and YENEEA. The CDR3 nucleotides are TGTGCCAGCAGCCAAGACGGGACAGGGGTCACCGGGGAGCTGTTTTTT. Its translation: CASSQDGTGVTGELFF.

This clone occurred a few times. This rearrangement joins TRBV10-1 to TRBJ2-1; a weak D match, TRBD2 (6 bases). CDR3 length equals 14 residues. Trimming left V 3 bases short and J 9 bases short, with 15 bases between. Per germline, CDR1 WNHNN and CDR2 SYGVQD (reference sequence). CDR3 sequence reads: CASSDGEALGEQFF. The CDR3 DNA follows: TGCGCCAGCAGTGATGGGGAGGCTTTGGGTGAGCAGTTCTTC.

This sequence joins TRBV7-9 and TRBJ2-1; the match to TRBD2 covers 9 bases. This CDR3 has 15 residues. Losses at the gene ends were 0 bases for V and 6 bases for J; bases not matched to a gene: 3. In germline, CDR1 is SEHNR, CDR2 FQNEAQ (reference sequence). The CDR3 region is CASSLASGRINEQFF. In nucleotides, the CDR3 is TGTGCCAGCAGCTTAGCTAGCGGGAGAATCAATGAGCAGTTCTTC.

The CDR3 is CASSDRRTEAFF. In DNA, the CDR3 is TGTGCCAGCAGCGATAGGAGGACTGAAGCTTTCTTT. This rearrangement joins TRBV13 to TRBJ1-1, with D unresolved. V was shortened by 5 bases and J by 5 bases, with 9 bases between the two germline ends. The CDR3 runs 12 residues. Germline V gives CDR1 PRHDT, CDR2 FYEKMQ (reference sequence).

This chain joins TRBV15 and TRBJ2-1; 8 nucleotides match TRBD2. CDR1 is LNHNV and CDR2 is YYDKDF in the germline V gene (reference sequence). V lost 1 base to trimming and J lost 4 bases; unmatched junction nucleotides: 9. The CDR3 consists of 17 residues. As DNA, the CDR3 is TGTGCCACCAGCAGAGTGTCAGCGGGAGTGACTTACAATGAGCAGTTCTTC. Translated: CATSRVSAGVTYNEQFF. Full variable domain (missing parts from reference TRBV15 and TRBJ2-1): DAMVIQNPRYQVTQFGKPVTLSCSQTLNHNVMYWYQQKSSQAPKLLFHYYDKDFNNEADTPDNFQSRRPNTSFCFLDIRSPGLGDTAMYLCATSRVSAGVTYNEQFFGPGTRLTVL.

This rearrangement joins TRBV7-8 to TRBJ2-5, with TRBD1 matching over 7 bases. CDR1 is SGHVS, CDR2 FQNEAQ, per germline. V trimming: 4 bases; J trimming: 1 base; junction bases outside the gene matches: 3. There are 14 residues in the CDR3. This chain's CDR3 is CASSSTGFQETQYF. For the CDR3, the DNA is TGTGCCAGCAGCTCGACAGGGTTCCAAGAGACCCAGTACTTC. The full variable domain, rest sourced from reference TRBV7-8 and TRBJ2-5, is GAGVSQSPRYKVAKRGQDVALRCDPISGHVSLFWYQQALGQGPEFLTYFQNEAQLDKSGLPSDRFFAERPEGSVSTLKIQRTQQEDSAVYLCASSSTGFQETQYFGPGTRLLVL.

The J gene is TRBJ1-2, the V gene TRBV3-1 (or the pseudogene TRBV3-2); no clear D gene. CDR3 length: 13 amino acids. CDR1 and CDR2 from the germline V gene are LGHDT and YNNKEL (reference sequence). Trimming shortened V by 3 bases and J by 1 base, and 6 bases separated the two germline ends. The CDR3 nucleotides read TGTGCCAGCAGCCACGAGTATAACTATGGCTACACCTTC. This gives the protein CASSHEYNYGYTF.

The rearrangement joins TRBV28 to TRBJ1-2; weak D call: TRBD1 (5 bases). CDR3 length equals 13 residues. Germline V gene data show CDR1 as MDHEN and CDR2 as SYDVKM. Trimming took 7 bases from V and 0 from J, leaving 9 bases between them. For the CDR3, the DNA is TGTGCCAGCACATGGGGGGCTAACTATGGCTACACCTTC. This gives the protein CASTWGANYGYTF.